This is a list of T cell receptor beta chains from one sample in a study of T-cell reconstitution after alpha-beta-depleted transplantation in children. TCRdb re-analysed the PCR reads in MiXCR, keeping a single row per CDR3 protein. The table records about 640,000 distinct CDR3 sequences, 16% of them present only once. Sequences were derived from PBMCs from the stem cell graft donor, sampled from the stem cell graft. These receptors all stem from a human donor who donated a stem cell graft to a child with acute myeloid leukemia. CDR3s include the opening cysteine and the closing phenylalanine or tryptophan. Fields, in order: D gene, V gene, clone size, J gene, CDR3 protein, CDR3 DNA. The D gene is left open where the match is weak. Clone size, where shown, is once, few, many, or a class for clones that have expanded.

-	TRBV9	-	TRBJ2-3	CASSVESSTTDTQYF	TGTGCCAGCAGCGTAGAATCGTCGACCACAGATACGCAGTATTTT
-	TRBV12-3/TRBV12-4	few	TRBJ2-7	CASSPRSGLLVYEQYF	TGTGCCAGCAGTCCCCGTAGCGGCCTCCTTGTGTACGAGCAGTACTTC
TRBD1	TRBV20-1	-	TRBJ1-2	CSARDLQGGYYGYTF	TGCAGTGCTAGAGATCTGCAGGGGGGTTACTATGGCTACACCTTC
-	TRBV7-9	-	TRBJ1-2	CAIPPRDGSTINYGYTF	TGTGCCATTCCCCCCCGGGACGGAAGTACTATTAACTATGGCTACACCTTC
TRBD1	TRBV5-1	many	TRBJ1-2	CASSPQGQGPGYTF	TGCGCCAGCAGCCCGCAGGGACAGGGACCTGGCTACACCTTC
-	TRBV24-1	-	TRBJ1-5	CATCDRYSNQPQHF	TGTGCCACCTGCGACAGATACTCCAATCAGCCCCAGCATTTT
-	TRBV7-9	few	TRBJ1-5	CASSLGGSDSPYQPQHF	TGTGCCAGCAGCTTAGGCGGATCGGACAGCCCCTATCAGCCCCAGCATTTT
-	TRBV7-9	few	TRBJ2-1	CASSIFPGRHNEQFF	TGTGCCAGCTCAATTTTCCCCGGACGCCACAATGAGCAGTTCTTC
-	TRBV4-1	-	TRBJ1-4	CASSPRGTNEKLFF	TGCGCCAGCAGCCCCCGTGGAACTAATGAAAAACTGTTTTTT
-	TRBV7-9	-	TRBJ2-7	CASSPTTGYEQYF	TGTGCCAGCAGCCCCACCACGGGTTACGAGCAGTACTTC
-	TRBV15	many	TRBJ2-2	CATSRGTMDTGELFF	TGTGCCACCAGCAGAGGCACGATGGACACCGGGGAGCTGTTTTTT
-	TRBV20-1	many	TRBJ2-4	CSAIGPLAKNIQYF	TGCAGTGCTATAGGGCCCTTAGCCAAAAACATTCAGTACTTC
-	TRBV20-1	many	TRBJ1-2	CSARASSGGVDF	TGCAGTGCTAGAGCCTCCTCCGGCGGGGTCGACTTC
-	TRBV20-1	many	TRBJ2-3	CSASGGSGTDTQYF	TGCAGTGCTAGCGGGGGTTCGGGCACAGATACGCAGTATTTT
-	TRBV7-9	-	TRBJ2-1	CASSLARREGNEQFF	TGTGCCAGCAGCTTAGCAAGACGCGAAGGGAATGAGCAGTTCTTC
TRBD2	TRBV7-9	-	TRBJ2-3	CASTGGVATDTQYF	TGTGCCAGCACCGGGGGGGTCGCGACAGATACGCAGTATTTT